The 14 T cell receptor beta chains given below trace back to one sample, sequenced in a study of radiation and T cells in renal cell carcinoma. Generated by immunoSEQ multiplex PCR, the TCRdb table keeps only in-frame clones and is missing some. The sample contains 20,000 to 25,000 clones, approximately 80% of which appear only once. Regarding time point: baseline pretreatment blood. The treatment denotes: 15 Gy SBRT to primary tumor, nephrectomy 4 weeks later. Sequenced material: blood, taken from a patient whose treatment included radiotherapy and nephrectomy. The receptor set was obtained from a man aged 55 to 70 with renal cell carcinoma.

The chain is built from TRBV6-5 and TRBJ2-1, with D unresolved. The germline V and J ends were trimmed by 5 bases and 7 bases, with 9 bases remaining between them. The germline CDR1 and CDR2 sequences are MNHEY and SVGAGI. The CDR3 runs to 12 residues. Written as DNA, the CDR3 is TGTGCCAGCAGTGCGGACCCTAATGAGCAGTTCTTC. Encoded protein: CASSADPNEQFF.

V usage is TRBV6-1 and J usage is TRBJ1-5; 7 nucleotides match TRBD1. There are 14 residues in the CDR3. J lost 7 bases, V lost 2 bases, and 5 bases had no gene match. Germline CDR1 MNHNS, CDR2 SASEGT. CDR3 DNA: TGTGCCAGCAGTGAAAACAGGGGCGGACAGCCCCAGCATTTT. This translates into CASSENRGGQPQHF.

The chain combines TRBV7-2 with TRBJ2-2, with 8 bases that match TRBD1. Looked up from germline, CDR1 is SGHTA and CDR2 is FQGNSA. The ends lost 4 bases at V and 3 bases at J; junction bases unmatched: 1. CDR3 size: 14 residues. The CDR3 coding sequence is TGTGCCAGCAGCTGGACAGGGTACACCGGGGAGCTGTTTTTT. It specifies CASSWTGYTGELFF. Looking up the rest from reference TRBV7-2 and TRBJ2-2 gives the full variable domain: GAGVSQSPSNKVTEKGKDVELRCDPISGHTALYWYRQSLGQGLEFLIYFQGNSAPDKSGLPSDRFSAERTGGSVSTLTIQRTQQEDSAVYLCASSWTGYTGELFFGEGSRLTVL.

A word on this clone: Other nucleotide sequences from this sample produce the same CDR3. The gene calls are TRBV6-1 and TRBJ2-7, with D perhaps TRBD2 (5 bases). Germline values: CDR1 MNHNS, CDR2 SASEGT. The V and J ends lost 4 bases and 0 bases respectively, with 10 bases between them. The CDR3 consists of 14 residues. CDR3 region: CASSGRGSSYEQYF. CDR3 DNA sequence: TGTGCCAGCAGTGGTCGAGGGAGCTCCTACGAGCAGTACTTC.

This chain links TRBV5-6 with TRBJ1-1; no definite D call. The CDR3 is 12 residues long. The germline V and J ends were trimmed by 4 bases and 6 bases, with 10 bases remaining between them. Germline V gene data show CDR1 as SGHDT and CDR2 as YYEEEE. The CDR3 loop is CASSRYSAEAFF. The CDR3 nucleotides are TGTGCCAGCAGCCGTTACAGCGCTGAAGCTTTCTTT.

The V gene is TRBV19, the J gene TRBJ2-1, with 12 bases fitting TRBD2. Germline loops: CDR1 LNHDA, CDR2 SQIVND (reference sequence). The CDR3 is 16 amino acids. V lost 6 bases to trimming and J lost 2 bases; unmatched junction nucleotides: 5. CDR3 DNA sequence: TGTGCCAGTAGACCCGGACTAGCGGGAACCTACAATGAGCAGTTCTTC. It yields the protein CASRPGLAGTYNEQFF.

J is TRBJ2-3 and V is TRBV7-3, with no clear D. Germline CDR1 SGHTA, CDR2 FQGTGA. This CDR3 region has 13 residues. Trimming took off 3 bases at V and 4 bases at J, with 8 bases between the two ends. CDR3 in DNA: TGTGCCAGCAGCTTTGGTAGGGCAGATACGCAGTATTTT. It codes for CASSFGRADTQYF.

For this clone: The identical CDR3 is also encoded by other nucleotide sequences in the sample. This chain joins TRBV6-5 and TRBJ2-7; TRBD2 aligns across 13 bases. Germline V CDR1 and CDR2: MNHEY, SVGAGI. The CDR3 is made up of 15 amino acids. The V and J ends lost 6 bases and 3 bases, in that order; junction bases with no gene match: 5. Written as DNA, the CDR3 is TGTGCCAGCAGACTGGGACTAGCGGGGCGCTACGAGCAGTACTTC. It encodes CASRLGLAGRYEQYF.

The chain uses TRBV7-6 and TRBJ2-7, with 9 bases that match TRBD2. Germline V gene data show CDR1 as SGHVS and CDR2 as FNYEAQ. The CDR3 runs to 18 residues. Trimming removed 5 bases from V and 2 bases from J; junction bases left unmatched: 16. The CDR3 bases are TGTGCCAGCAGCCCATCCCCTGCGGGAGGGCCGGTGACCTACGAGCAGTACTTC. Translating gives CASSPSPAGGPVTYEQYF.

This clone was counted ten times or more. The V call is TRBV27, the J call TRBJ1-6; possibly TRBD1 for D (6 bases). This CDR3 spans 16 amino acids. Trimming cost V 7 bases and J 3 bases, with 16 bases left between them. Germline CDR1 is MNHEY and CDR2 is SMNVEV (reference sequence). CDR3 DNA: TGTGCCAGCACCCTAGGGGGGTCACTCTATAATTCACCCCTCCACTTT. It yields the protein CASTLGGSLYNSPLHF.

This clone was seen a handful of times. The CDR3 bases are TGTGCCATCAGTGAGGTTAGCGGGAGACCCTACGAGCAGTACTTC. It translates to CAISEVSGRPYEQYF. The chain carries TRBV10-3 and TRBJ2-7; 9 positions agree with TRBD2. V was clipped by 2 bases and J by 2 bases; unmatched bases: 4. This CDR3 has 15 residues. In germline, CDR1 is ENHRY, CDR2 SYGVKD.

V gene TRBV28 combines with J gene TRBJ1-1; possible D gene TRBD1, 6 bases. Germline values: CDR1 MDHEN, CDR2 SYDVKM. This CDR3 has 13 residues. V shed 2 bases and J shed 11 bases, with 15 bases lying between them. CDR3 sequence (DNA): TGTGCCAGCAGTTTAATGGGGACATCGACGGCTTTCTTT. Amino acid sequence: CASSLMGTSTAFF.

This clone was counted ten times or more. CDR3 region: CASSLQLSSAKMREQYF. DNA for the CDR3: TGTGCCAGCAGCTTACAATTGAGTAGCGCAAAGATGAGGGAGCAGTACTTC. V and J are TRBV7-8 and TRBJ2-7, with D tentatively TRBD2 (5 bases). CDR3 size: 17 residues. Germline V CDR1 and CDR2: SGHVS, FQNEAQ. Trimming removed 2 bases at V and 7 bases at J, with 24 bases between.

The sample holds a few counts of this clone. The V gene is TRBV30, the J gene TRBJ2-1; D is ambiguous. The germline V gene encodes CDR1 GTSNPN and CDR2 SVGIG (reference sequence). The CDR3 totals 11 residues. The V and J ends lost 0 bases and 10 bases respectively, with 7 bases between them. CDR3 DNA sequence: TGTGCCTGGAGTGTGGCACGGGAGCAGTTCTTC. Its translation is CAWSVAREQFF.